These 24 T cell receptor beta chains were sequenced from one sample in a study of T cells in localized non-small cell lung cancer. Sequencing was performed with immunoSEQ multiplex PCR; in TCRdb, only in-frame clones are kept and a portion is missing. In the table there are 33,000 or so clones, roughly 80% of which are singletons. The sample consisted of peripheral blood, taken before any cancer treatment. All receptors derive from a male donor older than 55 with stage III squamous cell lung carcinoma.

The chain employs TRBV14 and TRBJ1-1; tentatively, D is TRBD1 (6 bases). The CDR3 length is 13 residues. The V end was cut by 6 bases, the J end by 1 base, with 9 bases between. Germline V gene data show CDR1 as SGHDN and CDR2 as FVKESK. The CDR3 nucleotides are TGTGCCAGCAGTTTGACAGGGAACACTGAAGCTTTCTTT. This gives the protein CASSLTGNTEAFF. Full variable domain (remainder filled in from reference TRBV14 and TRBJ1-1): EAGVTQFPSHSVIEKGQTVTLRCDPISGHDNLYWYRRVMGKEIKFLLHFVKESKQDESGMPNNRFLAERTGGTYSTLKVQPAELEDSGVYFCASSLTGNTEAFFGQGTRLTVV.

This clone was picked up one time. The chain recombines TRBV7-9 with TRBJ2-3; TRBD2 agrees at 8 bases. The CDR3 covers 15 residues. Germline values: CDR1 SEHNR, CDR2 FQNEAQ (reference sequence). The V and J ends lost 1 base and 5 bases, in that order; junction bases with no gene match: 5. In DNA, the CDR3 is TGTGCCAGCAGCTTAGGGAGCGGGAGCGGAGATACGCAGTATTTT. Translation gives CASSLGSGSGDTQYF.

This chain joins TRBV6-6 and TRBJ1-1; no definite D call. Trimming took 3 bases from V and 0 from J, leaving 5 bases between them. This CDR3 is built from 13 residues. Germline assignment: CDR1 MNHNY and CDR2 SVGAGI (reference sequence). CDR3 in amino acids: CASSYEVNTEAFF. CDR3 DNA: TGTGCCAGCAGTTATGAAGTGAACACTGAAGCTTTCTTT.

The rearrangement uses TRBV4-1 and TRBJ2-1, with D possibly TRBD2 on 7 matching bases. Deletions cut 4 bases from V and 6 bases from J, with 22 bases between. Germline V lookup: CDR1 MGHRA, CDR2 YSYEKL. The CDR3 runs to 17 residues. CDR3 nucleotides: TGCGCCAGCAGCCGGGAGGGTGCAGGGGAGAGTTCCAATGAGCAGTTCTTC. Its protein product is CASSREGAGESSNEQFF.

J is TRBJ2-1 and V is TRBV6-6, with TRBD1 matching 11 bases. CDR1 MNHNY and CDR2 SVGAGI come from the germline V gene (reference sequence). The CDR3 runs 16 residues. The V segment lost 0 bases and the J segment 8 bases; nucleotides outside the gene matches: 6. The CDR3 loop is CASSYSRGQGVDEQFF. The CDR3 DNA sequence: TGTGCCAGCAGTTACTCGCGGGGACAGGGGGTCGATGAGCAGTTCTTC.

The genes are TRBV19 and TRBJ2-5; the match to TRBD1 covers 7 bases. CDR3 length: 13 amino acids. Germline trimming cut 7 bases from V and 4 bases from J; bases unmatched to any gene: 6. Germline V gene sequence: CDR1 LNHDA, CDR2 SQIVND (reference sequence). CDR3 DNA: TGTGCCAGTACGACAGGGAGAGGAGAGACCCAGTACTTC. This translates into CASTTGRGETQYF.

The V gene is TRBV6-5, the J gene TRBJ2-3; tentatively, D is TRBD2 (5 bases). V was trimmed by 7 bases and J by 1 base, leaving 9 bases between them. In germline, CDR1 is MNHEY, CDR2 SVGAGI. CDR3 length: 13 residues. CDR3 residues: CASTPGGTDTQYF. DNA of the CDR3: TGTGCCAGCACCCCCGGGGGCACAGATACGCAGTATTTT.

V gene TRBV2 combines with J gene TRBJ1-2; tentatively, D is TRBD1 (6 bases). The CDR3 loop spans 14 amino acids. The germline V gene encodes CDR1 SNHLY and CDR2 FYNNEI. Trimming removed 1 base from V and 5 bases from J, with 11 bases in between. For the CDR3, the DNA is TGTGCCAGCAGTGAAGAATCAGGGGCATATGGCTACACCTTC. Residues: CASSEESGAYGYTF.

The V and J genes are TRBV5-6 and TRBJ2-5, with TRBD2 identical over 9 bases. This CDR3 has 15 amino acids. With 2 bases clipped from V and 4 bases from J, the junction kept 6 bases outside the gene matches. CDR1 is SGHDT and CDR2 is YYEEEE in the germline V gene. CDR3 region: CASSFDAGGSETQYF. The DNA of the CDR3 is TGTGCCAGCAGCTTCGATGCGGGGGGGTCAGAGACCCAGTACTTC.

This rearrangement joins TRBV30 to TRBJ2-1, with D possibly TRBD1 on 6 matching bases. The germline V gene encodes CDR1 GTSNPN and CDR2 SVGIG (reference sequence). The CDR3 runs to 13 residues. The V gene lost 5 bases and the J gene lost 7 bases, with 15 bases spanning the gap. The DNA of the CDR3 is TGTGCCTGGGGGGACACCCCACGGAATGAGCAGTTCTTC. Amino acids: CAWGDTPRNEQFF.

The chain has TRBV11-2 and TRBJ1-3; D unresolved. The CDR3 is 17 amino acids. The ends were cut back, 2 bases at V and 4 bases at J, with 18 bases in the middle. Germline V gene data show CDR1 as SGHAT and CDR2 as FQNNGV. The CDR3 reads CASSLYLSAFGGNTIYF. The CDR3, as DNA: TGTGCCAGCAGCTTATATCTTTCTGCGTTTGGGGGAAACACCATATATTTT. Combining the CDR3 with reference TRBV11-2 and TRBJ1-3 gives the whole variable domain EAGVAQSPRYKIIEKRQSVAFWCNPISGHATLYWYQQILGQGPKLLIQFQNNGVVDDSQLPKDRFSAERLKGVDSTLKIQPAKLEDSAVYLCASSLYLSAFGGNTIYFGEGSWLTVV.

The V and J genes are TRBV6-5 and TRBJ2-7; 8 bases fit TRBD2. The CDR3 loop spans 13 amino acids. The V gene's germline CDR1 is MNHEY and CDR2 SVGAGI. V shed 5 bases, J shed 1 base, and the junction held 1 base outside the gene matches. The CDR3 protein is CASSRGGSYEQYF. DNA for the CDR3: TGTGCCAGCAGTCGGGGGGGGTCCTACGAGCAGTACTTC.

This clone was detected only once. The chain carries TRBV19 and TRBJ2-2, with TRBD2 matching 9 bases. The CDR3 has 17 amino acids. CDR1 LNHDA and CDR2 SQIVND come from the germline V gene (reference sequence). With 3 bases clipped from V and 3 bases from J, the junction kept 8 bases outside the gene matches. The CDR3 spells CASSIGATSGYTGELFF. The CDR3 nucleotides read TGTGCCAGTAGTATCGGGGCGACTAGCGGTTACACCGGGGAGCTGTTTTTT.

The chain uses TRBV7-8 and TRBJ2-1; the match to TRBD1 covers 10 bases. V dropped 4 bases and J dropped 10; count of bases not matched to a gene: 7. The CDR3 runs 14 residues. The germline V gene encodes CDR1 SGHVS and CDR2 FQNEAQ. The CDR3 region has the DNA TGTGCCAGCAGCTGGGACAGGGGCTTCTCGGAGCAGTTCTTC. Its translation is CASSWDRGFSEQFF.

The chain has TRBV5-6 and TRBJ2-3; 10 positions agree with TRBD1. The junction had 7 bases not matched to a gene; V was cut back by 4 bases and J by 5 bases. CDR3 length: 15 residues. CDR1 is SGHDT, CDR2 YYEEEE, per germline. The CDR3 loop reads CASSVDRGLKDTQYF. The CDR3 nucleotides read TGTGCCAGCAGCGTTGACAGGGGGCTTAAAGATACGCAGTATTTT.

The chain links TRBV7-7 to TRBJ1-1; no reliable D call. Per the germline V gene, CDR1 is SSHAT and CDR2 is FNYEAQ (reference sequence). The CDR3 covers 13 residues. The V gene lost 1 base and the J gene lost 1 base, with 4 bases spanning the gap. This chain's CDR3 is CASSLGRNTEAFF. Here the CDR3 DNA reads TGTGCCAGCAGCTTAGGCCGGAACACTGAAGCTTTCTTT.

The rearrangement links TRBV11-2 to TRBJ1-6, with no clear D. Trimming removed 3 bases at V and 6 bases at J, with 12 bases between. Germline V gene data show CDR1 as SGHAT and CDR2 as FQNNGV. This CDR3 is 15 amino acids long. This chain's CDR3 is CASSFPGPGNSPLHF. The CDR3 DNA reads TGTGCCAGCAGCTTCCCGGGTCCCGGTAATTCACCCCTCCACTTT.

CDR3 region: CASSRRDRGLRLGSPLHF. DNA for the CDR3: TGTGCCAGCTCCCGCCGGGACAGGGGGCTTCGGTTGGGATCACCCCTCCACTTT. The chain uses TRBV18 and TRBJ1-6; 12 bases match TRBD1. The CDR3 consists of 18 residues. V trimming: 6 bases; J trimming: 10 bases; junction bases outside the gene matches: 16. CDR1 is KGHSH and CDR2 is LQKENI in the germline V gene.

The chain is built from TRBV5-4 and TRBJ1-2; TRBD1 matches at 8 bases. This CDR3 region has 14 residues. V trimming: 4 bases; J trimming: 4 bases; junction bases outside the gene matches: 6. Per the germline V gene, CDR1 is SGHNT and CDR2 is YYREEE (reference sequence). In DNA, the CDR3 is TGTGCCAGCAGCCCTCAGGGGGCAGGCTATGGCTACACCTTC. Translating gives CASSPQGAGYGYTF.

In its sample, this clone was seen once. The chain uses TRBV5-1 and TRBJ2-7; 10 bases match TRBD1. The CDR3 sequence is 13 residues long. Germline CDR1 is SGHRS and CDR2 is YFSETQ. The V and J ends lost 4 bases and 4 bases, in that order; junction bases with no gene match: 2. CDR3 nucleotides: TGCGCCAGCAGCCCGGACAGGGGGTACGAGCAGTACTTC. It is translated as CASSPDRGYEQYF. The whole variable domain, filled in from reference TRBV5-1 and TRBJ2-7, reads KAGVTQTPRYLIKTRGQQVTLSCSPISGHRSVSWYQQTPGQGLQFLFEYFSETQRNKGNFPGRFSGRQFSNSRSEMNVSTLELGDSALYLCASSPDRGYEQYFGPGTRLTVT.

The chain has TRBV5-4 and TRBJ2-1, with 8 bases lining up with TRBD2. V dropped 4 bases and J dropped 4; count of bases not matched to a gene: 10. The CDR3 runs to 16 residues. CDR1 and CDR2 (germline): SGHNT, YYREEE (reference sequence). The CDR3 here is CASSTSSGRIYNEQFF. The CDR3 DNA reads TGTGCCAGCAGCACCTCTAGCGGGCGGATATACAATGAGCAGTTCTTC. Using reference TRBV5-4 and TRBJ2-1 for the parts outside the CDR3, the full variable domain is ETGVTQSPTHLIKTRGQQVTLRCSSQSGHNTVSWYQQALGQGPQFIFQYYREEENGRGNFPPRFSGLQFPNYSSELNVNALELDDSALYLCASSTSSGRIYNEQFFGPGTRLTVL.

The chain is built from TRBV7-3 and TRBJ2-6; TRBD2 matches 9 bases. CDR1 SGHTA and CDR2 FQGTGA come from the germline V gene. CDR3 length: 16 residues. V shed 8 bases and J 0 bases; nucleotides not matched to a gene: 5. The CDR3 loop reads CASHSGGSSGANVLTF. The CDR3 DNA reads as TGTGCCAGCCATAGCGGGGGAAGCTCTGGGGCCAACGTCCTGACTTTC.

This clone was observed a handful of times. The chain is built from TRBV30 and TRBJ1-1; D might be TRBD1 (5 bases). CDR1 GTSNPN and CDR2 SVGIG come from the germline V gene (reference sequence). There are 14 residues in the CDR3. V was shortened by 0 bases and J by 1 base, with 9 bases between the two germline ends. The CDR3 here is CAWSVWGENTEAFF. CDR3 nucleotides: TGTGCCTGGAGTGTATGGGGGGAGAACACTGAAGCTTTCTTT.

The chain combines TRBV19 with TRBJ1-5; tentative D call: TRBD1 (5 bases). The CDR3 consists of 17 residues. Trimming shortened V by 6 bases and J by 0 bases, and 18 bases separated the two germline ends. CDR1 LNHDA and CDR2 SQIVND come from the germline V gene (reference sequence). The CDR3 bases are TGTGCCAGTAGATCCTTAAGCGGGGCATATAGCAATCAGCCCCAGCATTTT. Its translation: CASRSLSGAYSNQPQHF. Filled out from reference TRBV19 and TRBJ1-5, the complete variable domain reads DGGITQSPKYLFRKEGQNVTLSCEQNLNHDAMYWYRQDPGQGLRLIYYSQIVNDFQKGDIAEGYSVSREKKESFPLTVTSAQKNPTAFYLCASRSLSGAYSNQPQHFGDGTRLSIL.